These 23 T cell receptor beta chains share one sample of origin, sequenced in a study of blood T cell repertoires in COVID-19. The table came from immunoSEQ multiplex PCR; TCRdb's copy has only in-frame clones and leaves some out. The sample consists of more than 85,000 clones, around 73% of them appearing once. The specimen sequenced was peripheral blood. These receptors were taken from a man between 60 and 75 years old with active or convalescent COVID-19.

V and J are TRBV9 and TRBJ2-7; D unresolved. The CDR3 sequence is 13 residues long. V gave up 4 bases and J gave up 3 bases, with 11 bases separating them. Germline CDR1 reads SGDLS; CDR2 reads YYNGEE. The CDR3 loop is CASSLAEDYEQYF. CDR3 sequence (DNA): TGTGCCAGCAGCCTCGCGGAAGACTACGAGCAGTACTTC. Drawing the rest from reference TRBV9 and TRBJ2-7, the complete variable domain is DSGVTQTPKHLITATGQRVTLRCSPRSGDLSVYWYQQSLDQGLQFLIQYYNGEERAKGNILERFSAQQFPDLHSELNLSSLELGDSALYFCASSLAEDYEQYFGPGTRLTVT.

This chain joins TRBV11-2 and TRBJ2-7; a weak D match, TRBD2 (6 bases). Trimming removed 3 bases from V and 2 bases from J, with 17 bases in between. The CDR3 extends over 16 amino acids. Germline lookup yields CDR1 SGHAT and CDR2 FQNNGV. The CDR3 here is CASSFASGGVPYEQYF. For the CDR3, the DNA is TGTGCCAGCAGCTTTGCCAGTGGAGGGGTTCCCTACGAGCAGTACTTC.

The CDR3 DNA follows: TGCAGCGTTCTGGCAGGGGGTGACAACACCATATATTTT. Protein sequence: CSVLAGGDNTIYF. The rearrangement uses TRBV29-1 and TRBJ1-3; TRBD1 matches 7 bases. The J segment lost 7 bases and the V segment lost 5 bases, leaving 8 bases of the junction unmatched. The germline V gene has CDR1 SQVTM and CDR2 ANQGSEA. The CDR3 has 13 residues.

V is TRBV24-1 and J is TRBJ2-1, with D possibly being TRBD2 (5 bases). Trimming took off 5 bases at V and 8 bases at J, with 15 bases between the two ends. Germline-derived CDR1 and CDR2 are KGHDR and SFDVKD. The CDR3 extends over 14 amino acids. The chain's CDR3 is CATSGEIWSDEQFF. In DNA form, the CDR3 reads TGTGCCACCAGTGGGGAGATCTGGTCGGATGAGCAGTTCTTC.

CDR3 amino acids: CASSWDSNSPLHF. The CDR3 coding sequence is TGTGCCAGCAGTTGGGACAGCAATTCACCCCTCCACTTT. This rearrangement joins TRBV12-3 or TRBV12-4 to TRBJ1-6, with 7 bases fitting TRBD1. V lost 4 bases and J lost 7; bases outside the gene matches: 1. This CDR3 region has 13 residues.

This clone appeared a single time. V usage is TRBV2 and J usage is TRBJ2-7, with D maybe TRBD2 (6 bases). Trimming left V 3 bases short and J 6 bases short, with 15 bases between. The V gene's germline CDR1 is SNHLY and CDR2 FYNNEI. The CDR3 is 14 residues long. CDR3 in DNA: TGTGCCAGCAGTGAGGGTCTAGCGAGGGCCGAGCAGTACGTC. Protein: CASSEGLARAEQYV.

This chain links TRBV4-1 with TRBJ2-1; 9 bases are shared with TRBD1. The CDR3 loop spans 15 amino acids. Germline V gene lookup returns CDR1 MGHRA and CDR2 YSYEKL. Trimming removed 3 bases from V and 3 bases from J; junction bases left unmatched: 3. The CDR3 spells CASSQGDRDYNEQFF. CDR3 in DNA: TGCGCCAGCAGCCAGGGGGACAGGGACTACAATGAGCAGTTCTTC.

About this clone: Other DNA sequences from this sample encode an identical CDR3 as well. This sequence joins TRBV5-1 and TRBJ1-1, with 8 bases that match TRBD1. V lost 0 bases and J lost 2; bases outside the gene matches: 3. From germline, CDR1 is SGHRS and CDR2 YFSETQ. This CDR3 has 15 residues. CDR3 coding DNA: TGCGCCAGCAGCTTGGACAGGGGGGCCAACACTGAAGCTTTCTTT. It specifies CASSLDRGANTEAFF.

The chain couples TRBV10-2 to TRBJ2-3; 10 nucleotides line up with TRBD2. This CDR3 has 16 residues. Trimming cost V 2 bases and J 1 base; bases outside gene matches: 3. CDR1 is WSHSY and CDR2 is SAAADI in the germline V gene. Here the CDR3 reads CASSEESGRGTDTQYF. CDR3 bases: TGCGCCAGCAGTGAGGAGAGCGGGAGGGGCACAGATACGCAGTATTTT.

This chain joins TRBV14 and TRBJ1-1; 7 bases align to TRBD1. Trimming at V came to 4 bases and at J to 4 bases, leaving 6 bases not matched to a gene. The germline V gene encodes CDR1 SGHDN and CDR2 FVKESK. This CDR3 is 14 amino acids long. The CDR3 protein is CASSPHRGTTEAFF. The CDR3 region has the DNA TGTGCCAGCAGCCCCCACAGGGGTACCACTGAAGCTTTCTTT. Full variable domain (missing parts from reference TRBV14 and TRBJ1-1): EAGVTQFPSHSVIEKGQTVTLRCDPISGHDNLYWYRRVMGKEIKFLLHFVKESKQDESGMPNNRFLAERTGGTYSTLKVQPAELEDSGVYFCASSPHRGTTEAFFGQGTRLTVV.

V and J are TRBV7-3 and TRBJ1-6; D remains ambiguous. Per the germline V gene, CDR1 is SGHTA and CDR2 is FQGTGA. This CDR3 has 13 amino acids. Trimming took 3 bases from V and 9 from J, leaving 9 bases between them. The CDR3 protein is CASSFDMRSPLHF. CDR3 nucleotide sequence: TGTGCCAGCAGCTTCGACATGCGTTCACCCCTCCACTTT.

V is TRBV4-3 and J is TRBJ1-1, with D possibly matching TRBD1 (6 bases). The V gene lost 3 bases and the J gene lost 3 bases, with 11 bases spanning the gap. CDR3 length: 14 residues. CDR1 is LGHNA and CDR2 is YSLEER in the germline V gene. The CDR3 loop is CASSQKGGDTEAFF. The CDR3 DNA is TGCGCCAGCAGCCAGAAAGGGGGGGACACTGAAGCTTTCTTT.

J is TRBJ1-2 and V is TRBV30; TRBD1 matches 9 bases. The germline V gene has CDR1 GTSNPN and CDR2 SVGIG (reference sequence). Losses at the gene ends were 4 bases for V and 8 bases for J; bases not matched to a gene: 8. This CDR3 comprises 13 residues. The CDR3 region is CAWNQQGARGYTF. The DNA for the CDR3 is TGTGCCTGGAATCAACAGGGGGCGCGGGGCTACACCTTC.

The chain recombines TRBV7-2 with TRBJ2-1; TRBD2 matches at 10 bases. The CDR3 runs 16 residues. After removal of 2 bases from V and 5 bases from J, the junction contained 6 bases not matched to a gene. Germline V gene data show CDR1 as SGHTA and CDR2 as FQGNSA. The CDR3 reads CASSLLAGGGNNEQFF. The CDR3, as DNA: TGTGCCAGCAGCTTATTAGCGGGAGGAGGGAACAATGAGCAGTTCTTC.

The genes are TRBV7-6 and TRBJ1-2, with TRBD1 matching over 7 bases. The CDR3 sequence is 13 residues long. Germline values: CDR1 SGHVS, CDR2 FNYEAQ. V lost 5 bases and J lost 2; bases outside the gene matches: 2. CDR3 in amino acids: CASSPQGNYGYTF. CDR3 DNA sequence: TGTGCCAGCAGCCCACAGGGGAACTATGGCTACACCTTC.

This chain uses TRBV28 with TRBJ1-5; D is uncertain. Germline CDR1 is MDHEN and CDR2 is SYDVKM. The CDR3 sequence is 13 residues long. V lost 5 bases, J lost 2 bases, and 7 bases lay in between. The CDR3 sequence: CASSLQGNQPQHF. Written as DNA, the CDR3 is TGTGCCAGCAGTCTGCAGGGCAATCAGCCCCAGCATTTT.

This chain joins TRBV6-5 and TRBJ2-1; the match to TRBD2 covers 7 bases. Germline CDR1 reads MNHEY; CDR2 reads SVGAGI. The CDR3 has 15 residues. With 4 bases clipped from V and 0 bases from J, the junction kept 3 bases outside the gene matches. The CDR3: CASSWTRYSYNEQFF. CDR3 sequence (DNA): TGTGCCAGCAGTTGGACTAGGTACTCCTACAATGAGCAGTTCTTC.

The chain recombines TRBV7-8 with TRBJ2-1; 7 nucleotides align to TRBD1. With V trimmed by 5 bases and J by 5 bases, 3 bases remained unmatched. CDR1 and CDR2 (germline): SGHVS, FQNEAQ. CDR3 length equals 13 residues. The CDR3 loop is CASSADRHNEQFF. CDR3 sequence (DNA): TGTGCCAGCAGCGCGGACAGGCACAATGAGCAGTTCTTC.

This chain links TRBV9 with TRBJ1-2; TRBD1 matches at 8 bases. The CDR3 covers 17 residues. Germline CDR1 reads SGDLS; CDR2 reads YYNGEE. Trimming took 3 bases from V and 1 from J; bases not matched to a gene: 11. CDR3 in DNA: TGTGCCAGCAGCGCAAGTTCAGGGGGCAGGGGTAACTATGGCTACACCTTC. It translates to CASSASSGGRGNYGYTF.

This chain uses TRBV19 with TRBJ2-6; a weak D match, TRBD2 (5 bases). The CDR3 runs 17 residues. Per germline, CDR1 LNHDA and CDR2 SQIVND (reference sequence). V gave up 6 bases and J gave up 0 bases, with 15 bases separating them. The CDR3 nucleotides are TGTGCCAGTAGCCAAGGACTCCTACTCTCTGGGGCCAACGTCCTGACTTTC. It translates to CASSQGLLLSGANVLTF.

This clone has a handful of counts. The rearrangement links TRBV27 to TRBJ2-2, with D tentatively TRBD2 (5 bases). Trimming cost V 3 bases and J 6 bases, with 11 bases left between them. The length of the CDR3 is 14 residues. CDR1 and CDR2 (germline): MNHEY, SMNVEV (reference sequence). Here the CDR3 reads CASSFQRKSGELFF. The DNA of the CDR3 is TGTGCCAGCAGTTTCCAGCGGAAATCCGGGGAGCTGTTTTTT.

This clone was seen a single time. The V gene is TRBV5-1, the J gene TRBJ2-5; 8 bases agree with TRBD1. The germline V gene has CDR1 SGHRS and CDR2 YFSETQ. J was trimmed by 2 bases and V by 2 bases; bases with no gene match: 5. This CDR3 region has 15 residues. CDR3 in DNA: TGCGCCAGCAGCTTCCAGGGGGCCCGGCAAGAGACCCAGTACTTC. Its translation is CASSFQGARQETQYF.

The V and J genes are TRBV5-3 and TRBJ2-1; D call uncertain. TRBV5-3 carries the ORF label, with uncertain function. The CDR3 consists of 14 residues. Trimming removed 2 bases at V and 10 bases at J, with 16 bases between. The CDR3: CARSLSGSSWEQFF. The CDR3 DNA reads as TGTGCCAGAAGCTTATCTGGCTCCTCATGGGAGCAGTTCTTC.